This record concerns one T cell receptor beta chain sequence. Its specificity is not known. V gave up 7 bases and J gave up 2 bases; unmatched junction bases: 11. Germline CDR1 reads PRHDT; CDR2 reads FYEKMQ (reference sequence). The CDR3 length is 16 residues. Per the original methods: From ImmunoSEQ came sequences covering only the junction and carrying no quality scores, so filtering differed. TCRdb's copy holds only in-frame clones and misses some; the assay was immunoSEQ multiplex PCR. Clone size and the V and J calls come from that table; the DNA yielded D and trimming. The top ten clones hold 0.95% to 1.5% of a sample with roughly 2,000,000 clones, about 95% of them seen once. This sample was taken from a study of shared clonotypes between healthy human individuals. Study-level information: Each donor's CD8 memory used one plate, CD8 naive two, each CD4 subset three. Study conclusions and caveats: Among donors, sharing of clonotypes was expected to be affected by sequencing depth. On the whole, naive subsets had larger estimated richness than memory subsets had.

CD45RO-negative cells were positively selected for CCR7, leaving out terminally differentiated effector memory CD45RA+ cells. The chain recombines TRBV13 with TRBJ2-1; 7 positions agree with TRBD2. The TCR originated in a man aged 18 to 29 in good health. Sequences were obtained from naive CD8+ T cells sorted from blood. In nucleotides, the CDR3 is TGTGCCAGCACCACGGGAGGCGTGGGTCCCTACAATGAGCAGTTCTTC. This gives the protein CASTTGGVGPYNEQFF.